The 27 T cell receptor beta chains presented below share a single source sample, sequenced in a study of CD8 T cells in ankylosing spondylitis (dated by TCRdb to between 2016 and 2019). Here is what the overall study found, with its caveats: A TCR beta motif of fewer than 10 highly homologous amino acid variants appeared characteristic of blood from ankylosing spondylitis patients.

Libraries were prepared through 5' RACE. TCRdb shows the sequencer as Illumina HiSeq 2500. In-frame beta chains were kept once TCRdb had trimmed the public reads at Q25 with fastp and called clones with MiXCR. Rows with a matching CDR3 protein are joined into one entry that keeps the most common DNA and genes. Present in this sample are more than 600,000 distinct CDR3 sequences, around 19% of which were seen just once. About a fifth of the sample is taken by the ten largest. Their antigens are not known. Material for sequencing was blood, either unsorted or a sorted T cell fraction (not recorded which). The source is a male donor with ankylosing spondylitis.

This clonotype was detected ten times or more. This chain links TRBV20-1 with TRBJ2-1, with 7 bases fitting TRBD1. V lost 0 bases, J lost 8 bases, and 1 base stayed unmatched. Germline values: CDR1 DFQATT, CDR2 SNEGSKA (reference sequence). CDR3 size: 12 residues. In DNA, the CDR3 is TGCAGTGCTAGAGATCAGGGGGATGAGCAGTTCTTC. This gives the protein CSARDQGDEQFF.

This clonotype was recorded at least ten times. The gene calls are TRBV11-2 and TRBJ1-1; D perhaps matches TRBD1 (5 bases). V was cut by 0 bases and J by 8 bases, with 10 bases left in between. Germline-derived CDR1 and CDR2 are SGHAT and FQNNGV. The CDR3 is made up of 13 amino acids. The CDR3, as DNA: TGTGCCAGCAGCTTAGATCTCGGGGGGGAAGCTTTCTTT. Translated: CASSLDLGGEAFF.

J is TRBJ2-1 and V is TRBV12-3 or TRBV12-4; D uncertain. Between the trimmed V and J ends, which lost 8 bases and 10 bases, there was a span of 18 bases. There are 13 residues in the CDR3. This chain's CDR3 is CASHTLSVTEQFF. The DNA for the CDR3 is TGTGCCAGCCATACCCTTTCCGTAACGGAGCAGTTCTTC.

The V and J genes are TRBV7-9 and TRBJ1-2, with D maybe TRBD1 (5 bases). The V and J ends lost 1 base and 6 bases respectively, with 9 bases between them. Per the germline V gene, CDR1 is SEHNR and CDR2 is FQNEAQ (reference sequence). There are 13 residues in the CDR3. DNA for the CDR3: TGTGCCAGCAGCTTAGTAGGGGATAATGGCTACACCTTC. This translates into CASSLVGDNGYTF. Full variable domain (outside the CDR3, taken from reference TRBV7-9 and TRBJ1-2): DTGVSQNPRHKITKRGQNVTFRCDPISEHNRLYWYRQTLGQGPEFLTYFQNEAQLEKSRLLSDRFSAERPKGSFSTLEIQRTEQGDSAMYLCASSLVGDNGYTFGSGTRLTVV.

This clonotype was observed a handful of times. The chain recombines TRBV12-5 with TRBJ1-1; D remains unclear. CDR1 and CDR2 from the germline V gene are LGHNT and FRNRAP. This CDR3 has 12 residues. V dropped 4 bases and J dropped 1 base, with 4 bases sitting between them. Written as DNA, the CDR3 is TGTGCTAGTGGTTCGAGGAACACTGAAGCTTTCTTT. It encodes CASGSRNTEAFF.

This clonotype was observed a handful of times. V usage is TRBV7-9 and J usage is TRBJ1-3; 8 nucleotides line up with TRBD1. Germline V gene data show CDR1 as SEHNR and CDR2 as FQNEAQ (reference sequence). CDR3 length: 17 residues. V gave up 5 bases and J gave up 0 bases; unmatched junction bases: 9. The CDR3 bases are TGTGCCAGCAGCCCCTCCGGGACAGGACTCTCTGGAAACACCATATATTTT. Its protein product is CASSPSGTGLSGNTIYF.

This clonotype is a singleton in its sample. This may come from a read error, since a much larger clone is one base off. The rearrangement uses TRBV12-3 or TRBV12-4 and TRBJ2-2; 9 nucleotides match TRBD1. This CDR3 comprises 19 residues. The CDR3 sequence: CACSRGQGNAYTLAGELFF. The CDR3 DNA follows: TGTGCCTGCAGCCGGGGACAGGGAAATGCCTATACGTTGGCCGGGGAGCTGTTTTTT.

In this sample, this clonotype turned up a few times. The genes are TRBV29-1 and TRBJ2-5, with 7 positions matching TRBD2. With 1 base clipped from V and 7 bases from J, the junction kept 0 bases outside the gene matches. CDR3 length: 11 residues. Germline V CDR1 and CDR2: SQVTM, ANQGSEA. Here the CDR3 reads CSVEAGGTQYF. DNA for the CDR3: TGCAGCGTTGAAGCGGGGGGGACCCAGTACTTC.

The chain carries TRBV25-1 and TRBJ2-3; the match to TRBD1 covers 10 bases. Unmatched junction bases numbered 3, after V lost 7 bases and J lost 5 bases. Looked up from germline, CDR1 is MGHDK and CDR2 is SYGVNS. The CDR3 loop spans 13 amino acids. The CDR3 coding sequence is TGTGCCAGCATTGGGGACAGGGGAGATACGCAGTATTTT. Its translation is CASIGDRGDTQYF.

The J gene is TRBJ2-2, the V gene TRBV5-1, with 10 bases matching TRBD1. With V trimmed by 2 bases and J by 4 bases, 5 bases remained unmatched. This CDR3 is built from 16 residues. CDR1 is SGHRS and CDR2 is YFSETQ in the germline V gene. The CDR3 sequence is CASSFTTGGVTGELFF. The CDR3 DNA follows: TGCGCCAGCAGCTTCACGACAGGGGGCGTCACCGGGGAGCTGTTTTTT.

The CDR3 loop is CASNHRLAGYNEQFF. The CDR3 DNA reads as TGTGCCAGCAACCATAGACTAGCGGGGTACAATGAGCAGTTCTTC. V and J are TRBV27 and TRBJ2-1; 11 nucleotides align to TRBD2. This CDR3 is built from 15 residues. The V segment lost 7 bases and the J segment 4 bases; nucleotides outside the gene matches: 6. Germline loops: CDR1 MNHEY, CDR2 SMNVEV (reference sequence).

This clonotype was found a few times. The chain links TRBV15 to TRBJ1-5; 7 bases match TRBD1. The CDR3 is made up of 14 amino acids. J gave up 3 bases and V 5 bases, and 4 bases lay outside the gene matches. Germline V gene data show CDR1 as LNHNV and CDR2 as YYDKDF (reference sequence). The CDR3 loop is CATSSGQINQPQHF. CDR3 coding DNA: TGTGCCACCAGCTCGGGACAGATCAATCAGCCCCAGCATTTT.

This clonotype has just a few counts. Here the CDR3 DNA reads TGTGCCAGCAGCTTCTCGGGCCGATCCTACAATGAGCAGTTCTTC. Amino acid sequence: CASSFSGRSYNEQFF. The chain has TRBV7-8 and TRBJ2-1; D is uncertain. Per the germline V gene, CDR1 is SGHVS and CDR2 is FQNEAQ. The CDR3 is 15 amino acids. The V and J ends lost 3 bases and 1 base respectively, with 10 bases between them.

This clonotype has ten or more counts. The V gene is TRBV5-1, the J gene TRBJ2-1; TRBD2 aligns across 10 bases. The CDR3 totals 16 residues. The germline V gene has CDR1 SGHRS and CDR2 YFSETQ. V lost 0 bases and J lost 3; bases outside the gene matches: 3. The CDR3 protein is CASSLGLAGNYNEQFF. CDR3 sequence (DNA): TGCGCCAGCAGCTTGGGACTAGCGGGTAACTACAATGAGCAGTTCTTC. Full variable domain (rest looked up from reference TRBV5-1 and TRBJ2-1): KAGVTQTPRYLIKTRGQQVTLSCSPISGHRSVSWYQQTPGQGLQFLFEYFSETQRNKGNFPGRFSGRQFSNSRSEMNVSTLELGDSALYLCASSLGLAGNYNEQFFGPGTRLTVL.

This clonotype was detected only a few times. The genes are TRBV6-6 and TRBJ1-1; maybe TRBD1 (5 bases). The CDR3 is 13 residues long. Germline values: CDR1 MNHNY, CDR2 SVGAGI (reference sequence). V dropped 2 bases and J dropped 7 bases, with 11 bases sitting between them. DNA of the CDR3: TGTGCCAGCAGTTACCCCGGGACGGTTGAAGCTTTCTTT. Protein: CASSYPGTVEAFF.

This chain uses TRBV30 with TRBJ1-1, with 7 bases aligning to TRBD1. CDR1 is GTSNPN, CDR2 SVGIG, per germline (reference sequence). Germline trimming cut 8 bases from V and 1 base from J; bases unmatched to any gene: 7. The CDR3 has 13 amino acids. CDR3 bases: TGTGCCGGCAAAACAGGGGAGAACACTGAAGCTTTCTTT. It specifies CAGKTGENTEAFF.

This clonotype was seen a handful of times. V gene TRBV6-6 combines with J gene TRBJ1-5, with D possibly matching TRBD1 (5 bases). There are 12 residues in the CDR3. Germline V gene data show CDR1 as MNHNY and CDR2 as SVGAGI (reference sequence). V was pared by 10 bases and J by 3 bases, with 10 bases between. CDR3 region: CATSGLNQPQHF. CDR3 sequence (DNA): TGTGCCACCTCAGGGCTCAATCAGCCCCAGCATTTT.

There are many counts of this clonotype. The rearrangement joins TRBV7-2 to TRBJ2-3; 7 bases are a match to TRBD2. This CDR3 contains 15 residues. The J segment lost 4 bases and the V segment lost 5 bases, leaving 9 bases of the junction unmatched. Germline CDR1 and CDR2: SGHTA and FQGNSA. CDR3 nucleotides: TGTGCCAGCAGCCACTCGTGGCTAGCGGCAGATACGCAGTATTTT. It specifies CASSHSWLAADTQYF. The entire variable domain, with the rest obtained from reference TRBV7-2 and TRBJ2-3, is as follows: GAGVSQSPSNKVTEKGKDVELRCDPISGHTALYWYRQSLGQGLEFLIYFQGNSAPDKSGLPSDRFSAERTGGSVSTLTIQRTQQEDSAVYLCASSHSWLAADTQYFGPGTRLTVL.

The chain joins TRBV2 to TRBJ1-2; no clear D gene. Trimming took off 6 bases at V and 5 bases at J, with 10 bases between the two ends. Germline values: CDR1 SNHLY, CDR2 FYNNEI. CDR3 length equals 12 residues. CDR3 sequence: CASRPIGYGYTF. CDR3 coding DNA: TGTGCCAGCAGGCCCATTGGGTATGGCTACACCTTC.

CDR3 region: CASSYGGGPDTQYF. The CDR3 nucleotides are TGTGCCAGCAGTTACGGGGGGGGGCCAGATACGCAGTATTTT. The V call is TRBV12-3 or TRBV12-4, the J call TRBJ2-3, with 8 bases fitting TRBD2. The ends lost 4 bases at V and 4 bases at J; junction bases unmatched: 4. The CDR3 is 14 residues long.

The chain employs TRBV10-2 and TRBJ2-2; 9 nucleotides match TRBD1. The germline CDR1 and CDR2 sequences are WSHSY and SAAADI. V gave up 10 bases and J gave up 7 bases; unmatched junction bases: 7. The length of the CDR3 is 13 residues. This CDR3 is CATRQGVLGELFF. CDR3 nucleotide sequence: TGCGCCACCCGACAGGGGGTTCTCGGGGAGCTGTTTTTT.

This chain's CDR3 is CASSSGGPPSTDTQYF. The CDR3 DNA is TGTGCCAGCAGCTCAGGGGGCCCTCCTAGCACAGATACGCAGTATTTT. The V and J genes are TRBV7-2 and TRBJ2-3; TRBD1 matches at 8 bases. Germline-derived CDR1 and CDR2 are SGHTA and FQGNSA. The V and J ends lost 4 bases and 0 bases, in that order; junction bases with no gene match: 6. This CDR3 region has 16 residues.

This clonotype was seen more than once but under ten times. The rearrangement links TRBV28 to TRBJ2-7; either TRBD1 or TRBD2 may supply D (5 bases each). The CDR3 is made up of 16 amino acids. V was pared by 8 bases and J by 7 bases, with 27 bases between. Germline CDR1 reads MDHEN; CDR2 reads SYDVKM. CDR3 sequence (DNA): TGTGCCAGCTGGCCCGGGACGACCACCCGGGTTGAGGAGCAGTACTTC. This sequence encodes CASWPGTTTRVEEQYF.

The sample holds many counts of this clonotype. In DNA, the CDR3 is TGTGCCAGCAGCACCCCTAGCGGGGTCTCCAATGAGCAGTTCTTC. Amino acids: CASSTPSGVSNEQFF. The chain carries TRBV12-3 or TRBV12-4 and TRBJ2-1, with 9 bases fitting TRBD2. The V gene end was trimmed by 6 bases and the J gene end by 6 bases; junction bases not matched to a gene: 9. The CDR3 length is 15 residues.

The V call is TRBV7-9, the J call TRBJ2-5; D call uncertain. There are 15 residues in the CDR3. V lost 4 bases to trimming and J lost 2 bases, with 14 bases between them. Germline V gene sequence: CDR1 SEHNR, CDR2 FQNEAQ (reference sequence). CDR3 protein: CASSSPFDRQETQYF. As DNA, the CDR3 is TGTGCCAGCAGCTCCCCTTTCGACCGACAAGAGACCCAGTACTTC.

This sequence joins TRBV29-1 and TRBJ1-1, with a possible D match to TRBD1 (5 bases). Between the trimmed V and J ends, which lost 5 bases and 0 bases, there was a span of 7 bases. From germline, CDR1 is SQVTM and CDR2 ANQGSEA. The CDR3 extends over 12 amino acids. In DNA, the CDR3 is TGCAGCGTTTTGACAGTGAACACTGAAGCTTTCTTT. Translation: CSVLTVNTEAFF.

The chain employs TRBV7-9 and TRBJ2-3; 8 positions agree with TRBD2. CDR1 is SEHNR and CDR2 is FQNEAQ in the germline V gene (reference sequence). The CDR3 spans 17 residues. The ends lost 2 bases at V and 0 bases at J; junction bases unmatched: 7. The CDR3 nucleotides read TGTGCCAGCAGCTTATCCCGACTAGCGCCTAGCACAGATACGCAGTATTTT. It codes for CASSLSRLAPSTDTQYF.